This T cell receptor beta chain originates from a study of T-cell reconstitution after alpha-beta-depleted transplantation in children. V lost 3 bases and J lost 8, with 17 bases in between. The CDR3 covers 15 residues. The library targeted TCRbeta and was prepared with unique molecular identifiers. Each CDR3 protein gets one entry after TCRdb re-called the PCR reads with MiXCR. The data contain over 550,000 distinct CDR3 sequences, 10% to 13% of them singletons. The sequence came from a human donor who donated a stem cell graft to a child with acute myeloid leukemia. The V and J genes are TRBV12-3 or TRBV12-4 and TRBJ2-4, with D unclear. The sample here was PBMCs from the stem cell graft donor, taken from the stem cell graft. The CDR3 nucleotides read TGTGCCAGCAGTTTTCTTAATCTACAAGGAGACATTCAGTACTTC. Encoded protein: CASSFLNLQGDIQYF.